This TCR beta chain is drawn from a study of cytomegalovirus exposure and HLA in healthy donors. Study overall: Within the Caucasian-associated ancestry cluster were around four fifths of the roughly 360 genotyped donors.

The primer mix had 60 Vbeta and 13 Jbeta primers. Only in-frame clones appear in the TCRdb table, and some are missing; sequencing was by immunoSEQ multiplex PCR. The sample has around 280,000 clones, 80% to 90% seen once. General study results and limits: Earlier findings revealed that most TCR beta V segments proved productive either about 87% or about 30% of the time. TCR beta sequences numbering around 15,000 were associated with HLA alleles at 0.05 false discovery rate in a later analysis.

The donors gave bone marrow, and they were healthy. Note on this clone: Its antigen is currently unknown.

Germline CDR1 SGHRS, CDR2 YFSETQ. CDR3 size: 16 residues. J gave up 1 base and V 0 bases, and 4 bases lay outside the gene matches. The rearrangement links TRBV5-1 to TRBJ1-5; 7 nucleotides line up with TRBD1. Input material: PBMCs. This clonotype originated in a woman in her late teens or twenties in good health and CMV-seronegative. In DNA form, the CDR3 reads TGCGCCAGCAGCTTGGACGGGGGACAGAGCAATCAGCCCCAGCATTTT. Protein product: CASSLDGGQSNQPQHF.